This TCR beta chain was profiled in a study of CDR3 diversity in severe acne. Via MiXCR, TCRdb re-called the PCR reads, giving one row per CDR3 protein. The sample has under 100,000 distinct CDR3 sequences; 45% to 55% are singletons. This CDR3 comprises 17 residues. V lost 1 base and J lost 5; bases outside the gene matches: 8. Germline-derived CDR1 and CDR2 are LGHDT and YNNKEL (reference sequence). The origin of this receptor is a male donor in good health, serving as a control. Sequencing input: blood. This chain joins TRBV3-1 and TRBJ2-1, with 10 bases matching TRBD2. CDR3 in amino acids: CASSQVAATSGDNEQFF. CDR3 in DNA: TGTGCCAGCAGCCAAGTAGCGGCCACTAGCGGGGACAATGAGCAGTTCTTC.